Each of the 17 T cell receptor beta chains below was sequenced from the same sample in a study of shared clonotypes between healthy human individuals (dated by TCRdb to about 2020). The library was made by the immunoSEQ multiplex PCR assay. TCRdb holds this immuneACCESS table with in-frame rearrangements only. Some clones are missing; in checked studies, unresolved V genes explain under half, and the rest has no known cause. For this sample the table gives millions of clones, of which approximately 92% were detected only once. The top ten hold roughly 0.15% of the sample. The sequencing input was naive CD4+ T cells sorted from blood. The sample's cell subset or site label, in plain terms: CD45RA+ positively selected. The receptors were gathered from a man between 18 and 29 years old in good health.

Comment on this clone: In the same sample, other DNA sequences code for this CDR3. This chain uses TRBV7-9 with TRBJ2-1; no clear D gene. The V and J ends lost 1 base and 8 bases respectively, with 9 bases between them. Germline values: CDR1 SEHNR, CDR2 FQNEAQ (reference sequence). The CDR3 spans 13 residues. The CDR3 bases are TGTGCCAGCAGCTTAGTTGGCGCTGATGAGCAGTTCTTC. Translating it yields CASSLVGADEQFF.

The CDR3 reads CASSVQISDNQYF. The CDR3 DNA reads TGTGCCAGCAGCGTTCAGATTAGCGACAACCAGTACTTC. V gene TRBV9 combines with J gene TRBJ2-4; tentative D call: TRBD2 (5 bases). From germline, CDR1 is SGDLS and CDR2 YYNGEE. Trimming pared 2 bases from V and 13 bases from J, leaving 16 bases between. The CDR3 runs to 13 residues.

This rearrangement joins TRBV30 to TRBJ1-4; D gene uncertain. The CDR3 is 15 residues long. Looked up from germline, CDR1 is GTSNPN and CDR2 is SVGIG (reference sequence). Trimming removed 1 base at V and 3 bases at J, with 12 bases between. CDR3 sequence reads: CAWSANPVPNEKLFF. The CDR3 nucleotides are TGTGCCTGGAGTGCCAACCCGGTCCCTAATGAAAAACTGTTTTTT.

Concerning this clone itself: The sample holds other DNA sequences that translate to the same CDR3. V usage is TRBV7-9 and J usage is TRBJ1-1, with unresolved D. The CDR3 sequence is 14 residues long. Deletions cut 1 base from V and 2 bases from J, with 8 bases between. Germline V gene sequence: CDR1 SEHNR, CDR2 FQNEAQ (reference sequence). The CDR3 region is CASSLGSGNTEAFF. Written as DNA, the CDR3 is TGTGCCAGCAGCTTAGGCTCGGGAAACACTGAAGCTTTCTTT.

This chain links TRBV28 with TRBJ2-7; 7 bases are shared with TRBD1. The CDR3 runs 13 residues. Germline V gene sequence: CDR1 MDHEN, CDR2 SYDVKM. V trimming: 9 bases; J trimming: 6 bases; junction bases outside the gene matches: 11. This chain's CDR3 is CASRGQLRPEQYF. Written as DNA, the CDR3 is TGTGCCAGTCGGGGACAGCTAAGACCCGAGCAGTACTTC.

The CDR3, as DNA: TGTGCCAGCAGAACGACAGGGTTCTACGAGCAGTACTTC. Translated, it gives CASRTTGFYEQYF. V gene TRBV6-5 combines with J gene TRBJ2-7; 7 positions match TRBD1. This CDR3 has 13 residues. Germline values: CDR1 MNHEY, CDR2 SVGAGI. V trimming: 6 bases; J trimming: 3 bases; junction bases outside the gene matches: 5.

The rearrangement uses TRBV4-1 and TRBJ1-6; D is undetermined. Trimming shortened V by 2 bases and J by 7 bases, and 9 bases separated the two germline ends. This CDR3 comprises 14 residues. Germline V CDR1 and CDR2: MGHRA, YSYEKL. In nucleotides, the CDR3 is TGCGCCAGCAGCCAATTCAGGCTCAATTCACCCCTCCACTTT. Protein: CASSQFRLNSPLHF.

The chain joins TRBV29-1 to TRBJ1-1; 9 nucleotides agree with TRBD1. Germline V gene lookup returns CDR1 SQVTM and CDR2 ANQGSEA. This CDR3 has 12 residues. Trimming took 7 bases from V and 6 from J; bases not matched to a gene: 6. CDR3 in DNA: TGCAGCGCCCAACAGGGGGCCCCTGAAGCTTTCTTT. Translation gives CSAQQGAPEAFF.

This chain uses TRBV25-1 with TRBJ1-6; D unresolved. Germline V lookup: CDR1 MGHDK, CDR2 SYGVNS. The V and J ends lost 7 bases and 5 bases respectively, with 12 bases between them. The CDR3 covers 14 residues. The CDR3 DNA follows: TGTGCCAGCAAGAACACAGCAAATAATTCACCCCTCCACTTT. Amino acids: CASKNTANNSPLHF.

The chain links TRBV5-4 to TRBJ1-1; 7 bases map to TRBD1. The V and J ends lost 3 bases and 1 base, in that order; junction bases with no gene match: 3. The length of the CDR3 is 14 residues. Germline V gene sequence: CDR1 SGHNT, CDR2 YYREEE (reference sequence). The CDR3 region is CASSSGGWNTEAFF. The CDR3 nucleotides read TGTGCCAGCAGCTCAGGGGGATGGAACACTGAAGCTTTCTTT.

This clone was detected only once. This chain connects TRBV19 to TRBJ2-6, with TRBD1 matching over 9 bases. CDR1 and CDR2 from the germline V gene are LNHDA and SQIVND (reference sequence). The V gene end was trimmed by 6 bases and the J gene end by 0 bases; junction bases not matched to a gene: 6. The CDR3 sequence is 17 residues long. The CDR3 DNA reads as TGTGCCAGTAGCGCCGGGACAGGGAGCTCTGGGGCCAACGTCCTGACTTTC. This encodes CASSAGTGSSGANVLTF. The full variable domain, rest sourced from reference TRBV19 and TRBJ2-6, is DGGITQSPKYLFRKEGQNVTLSCEQNLNHDAMYWYRQDPGQGLRLIYYSQIVNDFQKGDIAEGYSVSREKKESFPLTVTSAQKNPTAFYLCASSAGTGSSGANVLTFGAGSRLTVL.

This chain uses TRBV6-5 with TRBJ1-6; 8 bases are shared with TRBD1. The V segment lost 5 bases and the J segment 9 bases; nucleotides outside the gene matches: 9. Germline CDR1 reads MNHEY; CDR2 reads SVGAGI. The CDR3 length is 15 residues. CDR3 in DNA: TGTGCCAGCAGTCGACAAGGACAGGGAGGTTCACCCCTCCACTTT. This codes for CASSRQGQGGSPLHF.

CDR3 in DNA: TGCGCCAGCAGCCAATTCGGACTAGCGGACTCCTACAATGAGCAGTTCTTC. It is translated as CASSQFGLADSYNEQFF. The J gene is TRBJ2-1, the V gene TRBV4-3; 10 bases match TRBD2. Germline CDR1 reads LGHNA; CDR2 reads YSLEER. V shed 2 bases and J 0 bases; nucleotides not matched to a gene: 4. The CDR3 sequence is 17 residues long.

This sequence joins TRBV9 and TRBJ2-1; tentatively, D is TRBD2 (5 bases). V gave up 0 bases and J gave up 2 bases, with 18 bases separating them. Germline CDR1 is SGDLS and CDR2 is YYNGEE. CDR3 length equals 18 residues. The CDR3 coding sequence is TGTGCCAGCAGCGTAGCAGGCGGGTTAGAGCTCACCTACAATGAGCAGTTCTTC. Translation gives CASSVAGGLELTYNEQFF.

DNA of the CDR3: TGTGCCAGCAGTGTTACAAGCGGGAGGGCAGGGGAGACCCAGTACTTC. Protein product: CASSVTSGRAGETQYF. This sequence joins TRBV6-1 and TRBJ2-5, with 10 bases aligning to TRBD2. V was clipped by 4 bases and J by 5 bases; unmatched bases: 10. Germline-derived CDR1 and CDR2 are MNHNS and SASEGT. CDR3 length equals 16 residues.

In the case of this clone: The junction and the germline gene differ at one end; a read error may be behind it. The sample contains more than one DNA sequence encoding this CDR3. The chain has TRBV4-3 and TRBJ2-3, with 14 bases that match TRBD2. This CDR3 has 16 residues. The germline gives CDR1 LGHNA, CDR2 YSLEER. The CDR3 loop reads CASSYGLAGGTDTQYF. CDR3 sequence (DNA): TGCGCCAGCAGCTACGGACTAGCGGGAGGAACAGATACGCAATATTTT.

The chain links TRBV2 to TRBJ2-1, with 11 bases aligning to TRBD2. Unmatched junction bases numbered 12, after V lost 7 bases and J lost 4 bases. This CDR3 contains 17 residues. Germline-derived CDR1 and CDR2 are SNHLY and FYNNEI. The CDR3 bases are TGTGCCAGCATCATCGAGGGGGGACTAGCGGTATACAATGAGCAGTTCTTC. Residues: CASIIEGGLAVYNEQFF.